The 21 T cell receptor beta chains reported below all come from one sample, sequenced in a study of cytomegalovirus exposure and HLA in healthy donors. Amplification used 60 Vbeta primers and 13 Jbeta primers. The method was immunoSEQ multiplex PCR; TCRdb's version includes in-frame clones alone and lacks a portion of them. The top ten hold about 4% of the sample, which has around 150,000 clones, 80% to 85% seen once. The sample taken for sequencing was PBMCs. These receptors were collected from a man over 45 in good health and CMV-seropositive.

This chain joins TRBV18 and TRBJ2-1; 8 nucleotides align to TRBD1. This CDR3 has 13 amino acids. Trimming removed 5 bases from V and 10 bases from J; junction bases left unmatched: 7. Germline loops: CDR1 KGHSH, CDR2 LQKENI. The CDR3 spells CASSTGGFGEQFF. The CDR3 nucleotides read TGTGCCAGCTCAACAGGGGGATTTGGGGAGCAGTTCTTC.

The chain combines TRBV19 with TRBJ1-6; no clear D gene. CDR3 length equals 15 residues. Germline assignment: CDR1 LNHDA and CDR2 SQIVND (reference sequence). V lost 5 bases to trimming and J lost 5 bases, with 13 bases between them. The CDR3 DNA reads TGTGCCAGTAGTCCCCTCGGACTGGATAATTCACCCCTCCACTTT. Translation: CASSPLGLDNSPLHF.

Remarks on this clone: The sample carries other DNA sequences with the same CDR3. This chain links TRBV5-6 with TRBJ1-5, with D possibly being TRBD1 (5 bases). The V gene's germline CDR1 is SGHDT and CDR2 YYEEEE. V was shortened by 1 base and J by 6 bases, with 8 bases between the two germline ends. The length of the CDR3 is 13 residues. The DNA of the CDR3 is TGTGCCAGCAGCTTGAGGGGTAGTCAGCCCCAGCATTTT. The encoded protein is CASSLRGSQPQHF.

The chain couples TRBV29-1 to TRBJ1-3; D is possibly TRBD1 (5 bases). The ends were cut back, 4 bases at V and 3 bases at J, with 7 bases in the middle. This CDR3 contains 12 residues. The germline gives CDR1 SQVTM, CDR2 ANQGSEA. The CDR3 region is CSVGDFGNTIYF. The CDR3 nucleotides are TGCAGCGTTGGGGACTTTGGAAACACCATATATTTT.

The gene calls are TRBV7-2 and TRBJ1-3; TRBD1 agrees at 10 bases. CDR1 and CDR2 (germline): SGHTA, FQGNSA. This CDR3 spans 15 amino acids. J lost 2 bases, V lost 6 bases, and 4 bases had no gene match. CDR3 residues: CASRSTGGPGNTIYF. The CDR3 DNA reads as TGTGCCAGCAGGTCGACAGGGGGCCCTGGAAACACCATATATTTT.

This CDR3 is CASSLVTSGGPSSYNEQFF. DNA of the CDR3: TGTGCCAGCAGCTTGGTGACTAGCGGGGGCCCCAGCTCCTACAATGAGCAGTTCTTC. V gene TRBV5-5 combines with J gene TRBJ2-1; TRBD2 matches at 12 bases. The germline V gene has CDR1 SGHKS and CDR2 YYEKEE (reference sequence). V shed 0 bases and J 0 bases; nucleotides not matched to a gene: 7. The CDR3 is 19 amino acids.

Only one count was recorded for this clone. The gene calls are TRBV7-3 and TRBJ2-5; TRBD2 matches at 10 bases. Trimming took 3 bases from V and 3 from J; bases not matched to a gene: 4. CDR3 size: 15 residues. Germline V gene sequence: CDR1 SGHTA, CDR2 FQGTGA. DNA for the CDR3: TGTGCCAGCAGCTTGATTGGACTAGCGGAAGAGACCCAGTACTTC. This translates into CASSLIGLAEETQYF.

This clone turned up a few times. CDR3 sequence: CASSYSDRGTYEQYF. CDR3 sequence (DNA): TGTGCCAGCAGTTACTCCGACAGGGGAACCTACGAGCAGTACTTC. The chain combines TRBV6-5 with TRBJ2-7, with TRBD1 matching over 8 bases. V shed 0 bases, J shed 2 bases, and the junction held 3 bases outside the gene matches. CDR1 and CDR2 from the germline V gene are MNHEY and SVGAGI. This CDR3 has 15 residues.

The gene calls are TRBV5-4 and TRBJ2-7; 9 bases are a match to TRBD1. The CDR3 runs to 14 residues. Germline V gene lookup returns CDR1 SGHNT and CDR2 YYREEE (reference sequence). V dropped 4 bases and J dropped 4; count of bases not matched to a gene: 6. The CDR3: CASSPGQGMYEQYF. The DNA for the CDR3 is TGTGCCAGCAGCCCGGGACAGGGTATGTACGAGCAGTACTTC.

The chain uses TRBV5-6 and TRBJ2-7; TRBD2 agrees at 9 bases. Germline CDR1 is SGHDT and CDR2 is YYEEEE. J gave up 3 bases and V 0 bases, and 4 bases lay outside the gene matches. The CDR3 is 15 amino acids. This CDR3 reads CASSLGGTSLYEQYF. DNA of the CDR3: TGTGCCAGCAGCTTGGGGGGGACTAGCCTCTACGAGCAGTACTTC.

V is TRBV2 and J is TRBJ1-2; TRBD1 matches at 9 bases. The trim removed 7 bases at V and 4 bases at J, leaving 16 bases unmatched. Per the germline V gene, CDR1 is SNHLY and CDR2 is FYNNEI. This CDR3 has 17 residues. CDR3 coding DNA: TGTGCCAGCACCGTTACAGGGGGCGCCCAGTGGTTCTATGGCTACACCTTC. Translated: CASTVTGGAQWFYGYTF.

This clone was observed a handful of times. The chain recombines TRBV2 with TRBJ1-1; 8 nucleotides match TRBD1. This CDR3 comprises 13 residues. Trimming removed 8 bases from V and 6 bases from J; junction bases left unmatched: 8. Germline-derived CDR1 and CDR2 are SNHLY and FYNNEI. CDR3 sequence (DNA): TGTGCCAGCTCGGACAGGGTGAGAGCTGAAGCTTTCTTT. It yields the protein CASSDRVRAEAFF. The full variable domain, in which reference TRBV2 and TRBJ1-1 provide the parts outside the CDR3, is EPEVTQTPSHQVTQMGQEVILRCVPISNHLYFYWYRQILGQKVEFLVSFYNNEISEKSEIFDDQFSVERPDGSNFTLKIRSTKLEDSAMYFCASSDRVRAEAFFGQGTRLTVV.

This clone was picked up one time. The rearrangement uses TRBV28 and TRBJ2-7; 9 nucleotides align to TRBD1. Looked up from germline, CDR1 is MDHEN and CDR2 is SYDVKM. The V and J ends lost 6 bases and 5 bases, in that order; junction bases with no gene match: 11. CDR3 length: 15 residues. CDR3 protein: CASRPTGTGSHEQYF. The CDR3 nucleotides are TGTGCCAGCAGGCCCACCGGGACAGGGAGCCACGAGCAGTACTTC.

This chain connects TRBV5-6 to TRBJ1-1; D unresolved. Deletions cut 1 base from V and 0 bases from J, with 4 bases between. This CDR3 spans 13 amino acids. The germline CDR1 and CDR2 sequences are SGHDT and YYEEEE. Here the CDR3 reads CASSLILNTEAFF. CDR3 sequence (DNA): TGTGCCAGCAGCTTGATCTTGAACACTGAAGCTTTCTTT.

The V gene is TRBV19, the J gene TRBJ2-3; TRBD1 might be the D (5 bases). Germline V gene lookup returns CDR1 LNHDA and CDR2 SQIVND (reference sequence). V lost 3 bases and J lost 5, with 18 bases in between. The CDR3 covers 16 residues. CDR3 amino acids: CASSIYFGAARDTQYF. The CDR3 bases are TGTGCCAGTAGTATTTACTTTGGGGCCGCACGAGATACGCAGTATTTT.

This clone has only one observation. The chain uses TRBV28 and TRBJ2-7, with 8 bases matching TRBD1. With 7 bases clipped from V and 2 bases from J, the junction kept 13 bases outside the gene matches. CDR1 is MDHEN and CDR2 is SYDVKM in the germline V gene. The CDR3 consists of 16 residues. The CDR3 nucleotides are TGTGCCAGCACCATCGCCGGGACAGGTGGACCCTACGAGCAGTACTTC. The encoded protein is CASTIAGTGGPYEQYF.

CDR3: CASIRTGTRLAKNIQYF. The CDR3 coding sequence is TGTGCCAGCATCCGAACTGGGACACGGCTCGCCAAAAACATTCAGTACTTC. The chain links TRBV28 to TRBJ2-4, with D perhaps TRBD1 (6 bases). Germline CDR1 reads MDHEN; CDR2 reads SYDVKM. The V end was cut by 7 bases, the J end by 1 base, with 20 bases between. The CDR3 is made up of 17 amino acids.

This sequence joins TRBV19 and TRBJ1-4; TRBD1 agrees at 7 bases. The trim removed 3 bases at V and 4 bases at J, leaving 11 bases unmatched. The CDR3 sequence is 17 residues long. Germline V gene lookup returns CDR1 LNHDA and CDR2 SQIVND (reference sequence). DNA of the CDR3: TGTGCCAGTAGTATTTCCCTTACTCGGGACAGTAATGAAAAACTGTTTTTT. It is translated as CASSISLTRDSNEKLFF.

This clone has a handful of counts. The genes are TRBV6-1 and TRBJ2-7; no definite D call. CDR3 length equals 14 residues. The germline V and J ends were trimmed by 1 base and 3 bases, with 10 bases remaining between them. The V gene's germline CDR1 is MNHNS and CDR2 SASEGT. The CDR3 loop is CASSEEPLDYEQYF. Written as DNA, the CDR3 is TGTGCCAGCAGTGAAGAGCCTTTAGACTACGAGCAGTACTTC.

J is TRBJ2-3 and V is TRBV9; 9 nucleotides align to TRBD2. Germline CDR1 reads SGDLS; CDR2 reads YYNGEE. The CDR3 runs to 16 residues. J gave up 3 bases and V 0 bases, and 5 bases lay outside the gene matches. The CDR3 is CASSVVGLASTDTQYF. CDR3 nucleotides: TGTGCCAGCAGCGTAGTGGGACTAGCAAGTACAGATACGCAGTATTTT.

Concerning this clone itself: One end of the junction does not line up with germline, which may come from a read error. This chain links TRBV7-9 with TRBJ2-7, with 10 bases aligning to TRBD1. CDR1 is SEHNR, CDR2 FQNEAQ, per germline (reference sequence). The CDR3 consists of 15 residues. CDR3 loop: CSSSLGRDRGLGSYF. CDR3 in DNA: TGTTCCAGCAGCCTCGGACGGGACAGGGGCCTCGGCAGTTACTTC.